The clone carrying this T cell receptor (beta chain) was seen a single time. No antigen is known for it. This table comes from immunoSEQ multiplex PCR, and its TCRdb copy is limited to in-frame clones, with some not included. The repertoire holds 17,000 or so clones, with about 85% as singletons. The entry originates in a study of somatic mutations in cytotoxic T cells in rheumatoid arthritis. Study-level points and caveats: The study found that the largest CD8+ clone exceeded 20% of CD8+ cells in about an eighth of the roughly 60 patients.

Specimen: CD8+ T cells sorted from blood. The sequence was obtained from a woman in her thirties or forties with rheumatoid arthritis.

CDR3 residues: CASNWGQGAQPQHF. As DNA, the CDR3 is TGTGCCAGTAATTGGGGACAGGGGGCTCAGCCCCAGCATTTT. The chain joins TRBV19 to TRBJ1-5, with TRBD1 identical over 12 bases. V lost 7 bases, J lost 6 bases, and 4 bases stayed unmatched. CDR3 length: 14 residues. Per germline, CDR1 LNHDA and CDR2 SQIVND (reference sequence).